Presented here are 5 T cell receptor beta chains from one specimen sequenced in a study of tumor and adjacent non-tumor tissue in lung cancer. The library came from three nested PCR rounds adapted from ARM-PCR protocols. TCRdb re-called the multiplex PCR reads through MiXCR, storing one row per CDR3 protein. The sample lists approximately 110,000 distinct CDR3 sequences, 62% seen once, with roughly 19% in the top ten. This sample's RNA came from whole unsorted tissue. The normal lung tissue was taken more than 3 cm from the tumor edge. The sample taken for sequencing was distant non-tumor lung tissue. The receptors originated from a man aged 55 to 69 with non-small cell lung cancer.

As concerns this clonotype: Given a much more abundant clone one base away, this may be a read error. Here the CDR3 omits its conserved ending phenylalanine or tryptophan, so a read error is the likely source. The chain carries TRBV6-2 or TRBV6-3 and TRBJ2-3, with D possibly matching TRBD1 (6 bases). CDR3 length: 15 amino acids. The germline V and J ends were trimmed by 0 bases and 0 bases, with 7 bases remaining between them. CDR1 and CDR2 (germline): MNHEY, SVGEGT. The CDR3 nucleotides read TGTGCCAGCAGTTACTCCACAGGGAGCACAGATACGCAGTATTCT. Its translation: CASSYSTGSTDTQYS.

At least ten counts were recorded for this clonotype. The chain employs TRBV14 and TRBJ1-2; D is undetermined. Per germline, CDR1 SGHDN and CDR2 FVKESK. V shed 2 bases and J shed 5 bases, with 9 bases lying between them. There are 13 residues in the CDR3. The CDR3 here is CASSQFTRYGYTF. As DNA, the CDR3 is TGTGCCAGCAGCCAATTCACGCGGTATGGCTACACCTTC.

This clonotype was recorded at least ten times. V is TRBV19 and J is TRBJ1-2; tentative D call: TRBD1 (5 bases). Germline V gives CDR1 LNHDA, CDR2 SQIVND (reference sequence). The V gene lost 5 bases and the J gene lost 4 bases, with 17 bases spanning the gap. This CDR3 contains 15 residues. The CDR3 nucleotides read TGTGCCAGTAGTGAAACAGGAATTTCCCTCTATGGCTACACCTTC. Its protein is CASSETGISLYGYTF.

This clonotype has only one observation. The chain has TRBV19 and TRBJ1-5, with a possible D match to TRBD1 (5 bases). This CDR3 is built from 18 residues. V was clipped by 0 bases and J by 0 bases, with 15 bases between them. The germline CDR1 and CDR2 sequences are LNHDA and SQIVND (reference sequence). The DNA for the CDR3 is TGTGCCAGTAGTATAGACGGATACCGGGACGGTAGCAATCAGCCCCAGCATTTT. It yields the protein CASSIDGYRDGSNQPQHF.

As for this clonotype: At one boundary the junction diverges from the germline segment, which might be a read error. The CDR3 here is CVSTASDNSPLHF. The CDR3 DNA sequence: TGTGTCAGCACGGCTTCGGATAATTCACCCCTCCACTTT. The J gene is TRBJ1-6, the V gene TRBV28; D gene uncertain. This CDR3 is built from 13 residues. The germline CDR1 and CDR2 sequences are MDHEN and SYDVKM.